This T cell receptor beta chain was profiled in a study of identical twins. Study findings and constraints: Shared out-of-frame alpha sequences (those common to twins) showed excess low generation probability.

TCRdb reprocessed the 5' RACE reads via MiXCR and lists one record per CDR3 protein. The sample carries 1.5 million to 2 million distinct CDR3 sequences, under 35% recorded once. A word on this clonotype: Its antigen is still unknown.

Healthy Caucasians alone served as donors. Germline V gene data show CDR1 as KGHDR and CDR2 as SFDVKD. CDR3 length equals 13 residues. The receptor comes from a newborn girl in good health. What was sequenced was cord blood. The chain uses TRBV24-1 and TRBJ2-1; TRBD1 agrees at 7 bases. The J call is in doubt because the DNA end fits TRBJ2-7 better. The CDR3 bases are TGTGCCACCAGTACAGGGGCGTACAATGAGCAGTACTTC. Its translation is CATSTGAYNEQYF.